Each of the 13 T cell receptor beta chains below was sequenced from the same sample in a study of blood T cell repertoires in COVID-19. Using immunoSEQ multiplex PCR, the repertoire was profiled, and TCRdb retains in-frame clones only, with some absent. The data show some 400,000 clones, approximately 90% seen once. Sequenced input: PBMCs or T cells enriched from blood (not recorded which). The source is a man aged 25-45 years who had recovered from COVID-19.

The chain links TRBV28 to TRBJ1-5, with D unclear. The CDR3 contains 13 residues. Germline lookup yields CDR1 MDHEN and CDR2 SYDVKM. The V end was cut by 4 bases, the J end by 3 bases, with 7 bases between. In DNA form, the CDR3 reads TGTGCCAGCAGTTATTTAGTCAATCAGCCCCAGCATTTT. Its translation: CASSYLVNQPQHF.

The J gene is TRBJ1-1, the V gene TRBV10-3, with 9 bases aligning to TRBD1. The junction had 11 bases not matched to a gene; V was cut back by 10 bases and J by 5 bases. Per the germline V gene, CDR1 is ENHRY and CDR2 is SYGVKD. The CDR3 sequence is 14 residues long. The CDR3 spells CATDQQGAKTEAFF. The CDR3 DNA reads as TGTGCCACCGACCAACAGGGGGCGAAGACTGAAGCTTTCTTT.

The CDR3 nucleotides read TGTGCCAGCAGTCGGGGCGGGGACAATGAGCAGTTCTTC. Its protein product is CASSRGGDNEQFF. The V gene is TRBV25-1, the J gene TRBJ2-1; the D gene is possibly TRBD2 (6 bases). Germline V gene sequence: CDR1 MGHDK, CDR2 SYGVNS. There are 13 residues in the CDR3. V shed 5 bases and J shed 5 bases, with 10 bases lying between them.

The gene calls are TRBV10-2 and TRBJ1-1; TRBD1 is a possible D gene (5 bases). V was trimmed by 5 bases and J by 7 bases, leaving 11 bases between them. The CDR3 is 12 residues long. Per germline, CDR1 WSHSY and CDR2 SAAADI. The CDR3 reads CASSLQAYEAFF. DNA for the CDR3: TGCGCCAGCAGTTTACAGGCCTATGAAGCTTTCTTT.

The rearrangement links TRBV7-8 to TRBJ2-7; tentatively, D is TRBD2 (6 bases). The V end was cut by 2 bases, the J end by 6 bases, with 14 bases between. In germline, CDR1 is SGHVS, CDR2 FQNEAQ. CDR3 length: 14 residues. CDR3 DNA: TGTGCCAGCAGCTTAACCGGGACTCCCCGCGAGCAGTACTTC. It encodes CASSLTGTPREQYF.

The chain joins TRBV7-2 to TRBJ2-1, with no clear D. The CDR3 covers 13 residues. The V and J ends lost 1 base and 3 bases respectively, with 4 bases between them. Germline CDR1 is SGHTA and CDR2 is FQGNSA. CDR3 DNA: TGTGCCAGCAGCTTAGTCATCTACAATGAGCAGTTCTTC. Residues: CASSLVIYNEQFF.

This rearrangement joins TRBV9 to TRBJ2-2; D might be TRBD1 (5 bases). Germline assignment: CDR1 SGDLS and CDR2 YYNGEE. There are 14 residues in the CDR3. V was trimmed by 2 bases and J by 4 bases, leaving 9 bases between them. The CDR3 here is CASSVLGATGELFF. The CDR3 DNA sequence: TGTGCCAGCAGCGTTTTAGGGGCCACCGGGGAGCTGTTTTTT.

The rearrangement joins TRBV19 to TRBJ1-1; 7 bases are shared with TRBD1. Per germline, CDR1 LNHDA and CDR2 SQIVND (reference sequence). CDR3 length: 14 amino acids. Unmatched junction bases numbered 3, after V lost 4 bases and J lost 1 base. CDR3 nucleotides: TGTGCCAGTAGTAGACAGGGCTCGAACACTGAAGCTTTCTTT. Its protein is CASSRQGSNTEAFF. Supplemented by reference TRBV19 and TRBJ1-1, the full variable domain reads DGGITQSPKYLFRKEGQNVTLSCEQNLNHDAMYWYRQDPGQGLRLIYYSQIVNDFQKGDIAEGYSVSREKKESFPLTVTSAQKNPTAFYLCASSRQGSNTEAFFGQGTRLTVV.

The rearrangement uses TRBV7-3 and TRBJ2-6; D not certain. CDR3 length: 16 residues. V lost 1 base and J lost 0, with 7 bases in between. In germline, CDR1 is SGHTA, CDR2 FQGTGA. The CDR3 nucleotides are TGTGCCAGCAGCTTAAATCCGAGCTCTGGGGCCAACGTCCTGACTTTC. It yields the protein CASSLNPSSGANVLTF.

The chain carries TRBV27 and TRBJ2-7; 13 bases fit TRBD2. The CDR3 consists of 16 residues. Germline V gene data show CDR1 as MNHEY and CDR2 as SMNVEV (reference sequence). J lost 2 bases, V lost 7 bases, and 8 bases had no gene match. The CDR3 DNA reads TGTGCCAGCATTCCAACCGGGACTAGCGGGGCCTACGAGCAGTACTTC. Translated: CASIPTGTSGAYEQYF.

This clone was picked up a small number of times. The V gene is TRBV19, the J gene TRBJ2-7, with 8 nucleotides matching TRBD1. V lost 10 bases and J lost 4; bases outside the gene matches: 6. Germline loops: CDR1 LNHDA, CDR2 SQIVND (reference sequence). This CDR3 has 12 residues. The CDR3 region has the DNA TGTGCCACCTCGGACAGGGCTTACGAGCAGTACTTC. This sequence encodes CATSDRAYEQYF.

The CDR3 loop reads CASIDSGGAGGYTF. The CDR3 coding sequence is TGTGCCAGCATAGACTCAGGGGGCGCCGGTGGCTACACCTTC. The rearrangement joins TRBV6-5 to TRBJ1-2; 8 bases align to TRBD1. The germline gives CDR1 MNHEY, CDR2 SVGAGI. The CDR3 is made up of 14 amino acids. V trimming: 7 bases; J trimming: 7 bases; junction bases outside the gene matches: 11.

The CDR3 loop is CAYGGTGGFYEQYF. DNA for the CDR3: TGTGCCTACGGGGGGACAGGGGGCTTTTACGAGCAGTACTTC. The chain is built from TRBV2 and TRBJ2-7; 12 bases match TRBD1. Germline CDR1 and CDR2: SNHLY and FYNNEI. This CDR3 has 14 residues. The ends lost 11 bases at V and 4 bases at J; junction bases unmatched: 9.